A selection of T cell receptor beta chains follows, all from one sample in a study of T cells in narcolepsy. The repertoire was sequenced with immunoSEQ multiplex PCR; TCRdb's copy has only in-frame clones and lacks some. This sample has roughly 35,000 clones, with approximately 85% found just once. Sample: CD45RA- memory CD4+ T cells from PBMCs. The origin of the receptors is a human donor with narcolepsy. Both conserved end residues are part of each CDR3. The D gene is left open where the match is weak. The size entry is marked missing in some rows and otherwise reads once, few, many or a size class.

clone_size: .; v_call: TRBV5-1; d_call: .; j_call: TRBJ2-2; cdr3_aa: CASSSGDTNTGELFF; cdr3_nt: TGCGCCAGCAGCTCAGGGGATACGAACACCGGGGAGCTGTTTTTT
clone_size: .; v_call: TRBV5-4; d_call: TRBD1; j_call: TRBJ1-1; cdr3_aa: CASSKARQGDGTEAFF; cdr3_nt: TGTGCCAGCAGCAAAGCCCGACAGGGGGATGGCACTGAAGCTTTCTTT
clone_size: once; v_call: TRBV6-1; d_call: .; j_call: TRBJ1-1; cdr3_aa: CASSESESRPNTEAFF; cdr3_nt: TGTGCCAGCAGTGAAAGTGAGAGCAGACCGAACACTGAAGCTTTCTTT
clone_size: .; v_call: TRBV18; d_call: TRBD1; j_call: TRBJ2-7; cdr3_aa: CASSRGQGESYEQYF; cdr3_nt: TGTGCCAGCTCACGCGGACAGGGAGAATCCTACGAGCAGTACTTC
clone_size: .; v_call: TRBV6-6; d_call: TRBD1; j_call: TRBJ2-7; cdr3_aa: CASSYTGQGYEQYF; cdr3_nt: TGTGCCAGCAGTTACACTGGACAGGGCTACGAGCAGTACTTC
clone_size: .; v_call: TRBV9; d_call: .; j_call: TRBJ2-2; cdr3_aa: CASSVGMGGNTGELFF; cdr3_nt: TGTGCCAGCAGCGTAGGGATGGGTGGAAACACCGGGGAGCTGTTTTTT
clone_size: .; v_call: TRBV7-3; d_call: TRBD1; j_call: TRBJ2-3; cdr3_aa: CASSPVKGATDTQYF; cdr3_nt: TGTGCCAGCAGCCCCGTCAAGGGGGCGACAGATACGCAGTATTTT
clone_size: .; v_call: TRBV10-3; d_call: TRBD2; j_call: TRBJ2-1; cdr3_aa: CAIRETSGDSNEQFF; cdr3_nt: TGTGCCATCAGGGAGACTAGCGGGGATTCCAATGAGCAGTTCTTC
clone_size: .; v_call: TRBV28; d_call: .; j_call: TRBJ1-2; cdr3_aa: CASSFRGTYGYTF; cdr3_nt: TGTGCCAGCAGCTTCCGGGGAACCTATGGCTACACCTTC
clone_size: once; v_call: TRBV7-2; d_call: .; j_call: TRBJ2-1; cdr3_aa: CASRTAAGNEQFF; cdr3_nt: TGTGCCAGCAGGACAGCCGCCGGAAATGAGCAGTTCTTC
clone_size: .; v_call: TRBV5-6; d_call: .; j_call: TRBJ2-5; cdr3_aa: CASSAIAGETQYF; cdr3_nt: TGTGCCAGCAGCGCCATAGCTGGGGAGACCCAGTACTTC
clone_size: .; v_call: TRBV19; d_call: .; j_call: TRBJ1-2; cdr3_aa: CASSILGARNGYTF; cdr3_nt: TGTGCCAGTAGTATACTGGGGGCAAGGAATGGCTACACCTTC
clone_size: .; v_call: TRBV19; d_call: .; j_call: TRBJ1-1; cdr3_aa: CASRLQRNTEAFF; cdr3_nt: TGTGCCAGTAGGTTACAGAGGAACACTGAAGCTTTCTTT
clone_size: .; v_call: TRBV23-1; d_call: TRBD1; j_call: TRBJ1-6; cdr3_aa: CASSRDRVESPLHF; cdr3_nt: TGCGCCAGCAGTCGGGACAGGGTAGAGTCACCCCTCCACTTT
clone_size: once; v_call: TRBV5-6; d_call: .; j_call: TRBJ1-1; cdr3_aa: CASSLGSAGRAFF; cdr3_nt: TGTGCCAGCAGCTTGGGGTCGGCAGGGAGAGCTTTCTTT
clone_size: .; v_call: TRBV5-4; d_call: .; j_call: TRBJ2-7; cdr3_aa: CASSVVKGLAMHEQYF; cdr3_nt: TGTGCCAGCAGCGTGGTGAAGGGCCTAGCGATGCACGAGCAGTACTTC
clone_size: .; v_call: TRBV6-5; d_call: .; j_call: TRBJ2-5; cdr3_aa: CATRQVVRETQYF; cdr3_nt: TGTGCCACCAGACAGGTGGTGAGGGAGACCCAGTACTTC
clone_size: .; v_call: TRBV27; d_call: .; j_call: TRBJ1-3; cdr3_aa: CASSPRVRSGNTIYF; cdr3_nt: TGTGCCAGCAGTCCCAGGGTCCGCTCTGGAAACACCATATATTTT
clone_size: .; v_call: TRBV19; d_call: .; j_call: TRBJ2-1; cdr3_aa: CASRTDSSYNEQFF; cdr3_nt: TGTGCCAGTAGGACAGACAGCTCCTACAATGAGCAGTTCTTC
clone_size: .; v_call: TRBV9; d_call: .; j_call: TRBJ2-2; cdr3_aa: CASRTDTNTGELFF; cdr3_nt: TGTGCCAGCAGAACAGATACGAACACCGGGGAGCTGTTTTTT
clone_size: .; v_call: TRBV9; d_call: TRBD1; j_call: TRBJ2-2; cdr3_aa: CASSRTGGRNTGELFF; cdr3_nt: TGTGCCAGCAGCCGGACAGGGGGCAGGAACACCGGGGAGCTGTTTTTT
clone_size: .; v_call: TRBV5-6; d_call: TRBD1; j_call: TRBJ2-7; cdr3_aa: CASSSWDRGYEQYF; cdr3_nt: TGTGCCAGCAGCTCCTGGGACAGGGGGTACGAGCAGTACTTC
clone_size: .; v_call: TRBV10-3; d_call: .; j_call: TRBJ1-2; cdr3_aa: CAISPDRTHGYTF; cdr3_nt: TGTGCCATCAGCCCTGACAGGACCCATGGCTACACCTTC
clone_size: .; v_call: TRBV6-5; d_call: TRBD1; j_call: TRBJ1-6; cdr3_aa: CASRTGQVGGSPFHF; cdr3_nt: TGTGCCAGCAGAACGGGACAGGTGGGCGGTTCACCCTTCCACTTT
clone_size: .; v_call: TRBV4-1; d_call: .; j_call: TRBJ2-1; cdr3_aa: CASSQATIRSYNEQFF; cdr3_nt: TGCGCCAGCAGCCAAGCTACAATCCGCTCCTACAATGAGCAGTTCTTC
clone_size: .; v_call: TRBV6-5; d_call: .; j_call: TRBJ2-7; cdr3_aa: CASSYSGGRGHEQYF; cdr3_nt: TGTGCCAGCAGTTACTCGGGGGGCAGGGGCCACGAGCAGTACTTC
clone_size: once; v_call: TRBV7-9; d_call: TRBD1; j_call: TRBJ1-4; cdr3_aa: CASSLGGQGSEKLFF; cdr3_nt: TGTGCCAGCAGCTTAGGGGGACAGGGGAGCGAAAAACTGTTTTTT
clone_size: .; v_call: TRBV2; d_call: TRBD2; j_call: TRBJ2-3; cdr3_aa: CASKAGGLVNTQYF; cdr3_nt: TGTGCCAGCAAGGCGGGGGGCCTGGTGAATACGCAGTATTTT
clone_size: .; v_call: TRBV5-1; d_call: .; j_call: TRBJ1-1; cdr3_aa: CASSGDFTEAFF; cdr3_nt: TGCGCCAGCAGCGGGGATTTCACTGAAGCTTTCTTT
clone_size: .; v_call: TRBV2; d_call: .; j_call: TRBJ1-4; cdr3_aa: CASDRVREKLFF; cdr3_nt: TGTGCCAGCGATAGGGTTAGGGAAAAACTGTTTTTT
clone_size: .; v_call: TRBV28; d_call: .; j_call: TRBJ2-1; cdr3_aa: CASSLYGRRAHNEQFF; cdr3_nt: TGTGCCAGCAGTTTATATGGGCGTAGGGCCCACAATGAGCAGTTCTTC
clone_size: .; v_call: TRBV19; d_call: TRBD1; j_call: TRBJ1-1; cdr3_aa: CASSIGRGRMNTEAFF; cdr3_nt: TGTGCCAGTAGTATAGGCAGGGGGCGTATGAACACTGAAGCTTTCTTT
clone_size: .; v_call: TRBV11-3; d_call: TRBD1; j_call: TRBJ1-6; cdr3_aa: CASSIGTGANSPLHF; cdr3_nt: TGTGCCAGCAGCATCGGGACAGGGGCGAATTCACCCCTCCACTTT
clone_size: .; v_call: TRBV23-1; d_call: .; j_call: TRBJ1-5; cdr3_aa: CASSQCPWSNQPQHF; cdr3_nt: TGCGCCAGCAGTCAATGTCCCTGGTCGAATCAGCCCCAGCATTTT
clone_size: few; v_call: TRBV19; d_call: .; j_call: TRBJ1-6; cdr3_aa: CASSAGSGYNSPLHF; cdr3_nt: TGTGCCAGTAGTGCCGGATCAGGGTATAATTCACCCCTCCACTTT
clone_size: .; v_call: TRBV28; d_call: TRBD1; j_call: TRBJ1-6; cdr3_aa: CANRGTGENSPLHF; cdr3_nt: TGTGCCAACCGAGGGACAGGGGAAAATTCACCCCTCCACTTT
clone_size: .; v_call: TRBV18; d_call: .; j_call: TRBJ2-5; cdr3_aa: CASSPPDLGETQYF; cdr3_nt: TGTGCCAGCTCACCACCGGACTTGGGAGAGACCCAGTACTTC
clone_size: once; v_call: TRBV7-9; d_call: .; j_call: TRBJ1-2; cdr3_aa: CASSSGDGYGYTF; cdr3_nt: TGTGCCAGCAGCTCAGGGGATGGATATGGCTACACCTTC
clone_size: .; v_call: TRBV7-9; d_call: .; j_call: TRBJ1-3; cdr3_aa: CASSSSVGQGNTIYF; cdr3_nt: TGTGCCAGCAGCTCGTCTGTAGGACAGGGAAACACCATATATTTT
clone_size: few; v_call: TRBV11-2; d_call: TRBD1; j_call: TRBJ1-5; cdr3_aa: CASSSGQGSNQPQHF; cdr3_nt: TGTGCCAGCAGCTCGGGACAGGGAAGCAATCAGCCCCAGCATTTT
clone_size: .; v_call: TRBV18; d_call: TRBD2; j_call: TRBJ2-3; cdr3_aa: CASRGESDTQYF; cdr3_nt: TGTGCCAGCCGGGGGGAGTCAGATACGCAGTATTTT